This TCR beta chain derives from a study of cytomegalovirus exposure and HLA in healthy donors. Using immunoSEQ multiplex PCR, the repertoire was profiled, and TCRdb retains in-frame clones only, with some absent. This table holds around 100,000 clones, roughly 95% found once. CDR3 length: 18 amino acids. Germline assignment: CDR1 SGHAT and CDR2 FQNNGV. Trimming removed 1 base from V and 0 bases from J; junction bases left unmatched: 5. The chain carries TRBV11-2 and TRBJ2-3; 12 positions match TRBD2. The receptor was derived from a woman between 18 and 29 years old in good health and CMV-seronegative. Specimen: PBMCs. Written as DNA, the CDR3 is TGTGCCAGCAGCTTAGCTAGCGGGGGGGGTTTAAGCACAGATACGCAGTATTTT. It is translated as CASSLASGGGLSTDTQYF. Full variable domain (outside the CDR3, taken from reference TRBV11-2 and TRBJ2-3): EAGVAQSPRYKIIEKRQSVAFWCNPISGHATLYWYQQILGQGPKLLIQFQNNGVVDDSQLPKDRFSAERLKGVDSTLKIQPAKLEDSAVYLCASSLASGGGLSTDTQYFGPGTRLTVL.